This T cell receptor beta chain comes out of a study of Graves' ophthalmopathy and Graves' hyperthyroidism. The CDR3 loop spans 16 amino acids. Per the germline V gene, CDR1 is MNHEY and CDR2 is SVGAGI. With V trimmed by 4 bases and J by 4 bases, 5 bases remained unmatched. RNA transcripts provided the template for amplifying TCR beta CDR3 regions. RT-PCR in the first round used HTBI primers; a second-round multiplex PCR followed. One entry per CDR3 protein results from TCRdb running MiXCR on the multiplex PCR reads. Counted here are 650,000 to 800,000 distinct CDR3 sequences, more than 40% occurring once; the ten biggest clones make up roughly 3%. Each diagnosis was determined on the basis of clinical symptoms, serum thyroxine, TRAb, thyroid ultrasound and orbital computed tomography. At least ten counts were recorded for this clonotype.

The source is an adult man with Graves' ophthalmopathy. What was sequenced was peripheral blood. The J gene is TRBJ2-5, the V gene TRBV6-5; TRBD2 aligns across 14 bases. This CDR3 is CASSFAGTSGGETQYF. The CDR3 bases are TGTGCCAGCAGTTTCGCCGGGACTAGCGGGGGAGAGACCCAGTACTTC.